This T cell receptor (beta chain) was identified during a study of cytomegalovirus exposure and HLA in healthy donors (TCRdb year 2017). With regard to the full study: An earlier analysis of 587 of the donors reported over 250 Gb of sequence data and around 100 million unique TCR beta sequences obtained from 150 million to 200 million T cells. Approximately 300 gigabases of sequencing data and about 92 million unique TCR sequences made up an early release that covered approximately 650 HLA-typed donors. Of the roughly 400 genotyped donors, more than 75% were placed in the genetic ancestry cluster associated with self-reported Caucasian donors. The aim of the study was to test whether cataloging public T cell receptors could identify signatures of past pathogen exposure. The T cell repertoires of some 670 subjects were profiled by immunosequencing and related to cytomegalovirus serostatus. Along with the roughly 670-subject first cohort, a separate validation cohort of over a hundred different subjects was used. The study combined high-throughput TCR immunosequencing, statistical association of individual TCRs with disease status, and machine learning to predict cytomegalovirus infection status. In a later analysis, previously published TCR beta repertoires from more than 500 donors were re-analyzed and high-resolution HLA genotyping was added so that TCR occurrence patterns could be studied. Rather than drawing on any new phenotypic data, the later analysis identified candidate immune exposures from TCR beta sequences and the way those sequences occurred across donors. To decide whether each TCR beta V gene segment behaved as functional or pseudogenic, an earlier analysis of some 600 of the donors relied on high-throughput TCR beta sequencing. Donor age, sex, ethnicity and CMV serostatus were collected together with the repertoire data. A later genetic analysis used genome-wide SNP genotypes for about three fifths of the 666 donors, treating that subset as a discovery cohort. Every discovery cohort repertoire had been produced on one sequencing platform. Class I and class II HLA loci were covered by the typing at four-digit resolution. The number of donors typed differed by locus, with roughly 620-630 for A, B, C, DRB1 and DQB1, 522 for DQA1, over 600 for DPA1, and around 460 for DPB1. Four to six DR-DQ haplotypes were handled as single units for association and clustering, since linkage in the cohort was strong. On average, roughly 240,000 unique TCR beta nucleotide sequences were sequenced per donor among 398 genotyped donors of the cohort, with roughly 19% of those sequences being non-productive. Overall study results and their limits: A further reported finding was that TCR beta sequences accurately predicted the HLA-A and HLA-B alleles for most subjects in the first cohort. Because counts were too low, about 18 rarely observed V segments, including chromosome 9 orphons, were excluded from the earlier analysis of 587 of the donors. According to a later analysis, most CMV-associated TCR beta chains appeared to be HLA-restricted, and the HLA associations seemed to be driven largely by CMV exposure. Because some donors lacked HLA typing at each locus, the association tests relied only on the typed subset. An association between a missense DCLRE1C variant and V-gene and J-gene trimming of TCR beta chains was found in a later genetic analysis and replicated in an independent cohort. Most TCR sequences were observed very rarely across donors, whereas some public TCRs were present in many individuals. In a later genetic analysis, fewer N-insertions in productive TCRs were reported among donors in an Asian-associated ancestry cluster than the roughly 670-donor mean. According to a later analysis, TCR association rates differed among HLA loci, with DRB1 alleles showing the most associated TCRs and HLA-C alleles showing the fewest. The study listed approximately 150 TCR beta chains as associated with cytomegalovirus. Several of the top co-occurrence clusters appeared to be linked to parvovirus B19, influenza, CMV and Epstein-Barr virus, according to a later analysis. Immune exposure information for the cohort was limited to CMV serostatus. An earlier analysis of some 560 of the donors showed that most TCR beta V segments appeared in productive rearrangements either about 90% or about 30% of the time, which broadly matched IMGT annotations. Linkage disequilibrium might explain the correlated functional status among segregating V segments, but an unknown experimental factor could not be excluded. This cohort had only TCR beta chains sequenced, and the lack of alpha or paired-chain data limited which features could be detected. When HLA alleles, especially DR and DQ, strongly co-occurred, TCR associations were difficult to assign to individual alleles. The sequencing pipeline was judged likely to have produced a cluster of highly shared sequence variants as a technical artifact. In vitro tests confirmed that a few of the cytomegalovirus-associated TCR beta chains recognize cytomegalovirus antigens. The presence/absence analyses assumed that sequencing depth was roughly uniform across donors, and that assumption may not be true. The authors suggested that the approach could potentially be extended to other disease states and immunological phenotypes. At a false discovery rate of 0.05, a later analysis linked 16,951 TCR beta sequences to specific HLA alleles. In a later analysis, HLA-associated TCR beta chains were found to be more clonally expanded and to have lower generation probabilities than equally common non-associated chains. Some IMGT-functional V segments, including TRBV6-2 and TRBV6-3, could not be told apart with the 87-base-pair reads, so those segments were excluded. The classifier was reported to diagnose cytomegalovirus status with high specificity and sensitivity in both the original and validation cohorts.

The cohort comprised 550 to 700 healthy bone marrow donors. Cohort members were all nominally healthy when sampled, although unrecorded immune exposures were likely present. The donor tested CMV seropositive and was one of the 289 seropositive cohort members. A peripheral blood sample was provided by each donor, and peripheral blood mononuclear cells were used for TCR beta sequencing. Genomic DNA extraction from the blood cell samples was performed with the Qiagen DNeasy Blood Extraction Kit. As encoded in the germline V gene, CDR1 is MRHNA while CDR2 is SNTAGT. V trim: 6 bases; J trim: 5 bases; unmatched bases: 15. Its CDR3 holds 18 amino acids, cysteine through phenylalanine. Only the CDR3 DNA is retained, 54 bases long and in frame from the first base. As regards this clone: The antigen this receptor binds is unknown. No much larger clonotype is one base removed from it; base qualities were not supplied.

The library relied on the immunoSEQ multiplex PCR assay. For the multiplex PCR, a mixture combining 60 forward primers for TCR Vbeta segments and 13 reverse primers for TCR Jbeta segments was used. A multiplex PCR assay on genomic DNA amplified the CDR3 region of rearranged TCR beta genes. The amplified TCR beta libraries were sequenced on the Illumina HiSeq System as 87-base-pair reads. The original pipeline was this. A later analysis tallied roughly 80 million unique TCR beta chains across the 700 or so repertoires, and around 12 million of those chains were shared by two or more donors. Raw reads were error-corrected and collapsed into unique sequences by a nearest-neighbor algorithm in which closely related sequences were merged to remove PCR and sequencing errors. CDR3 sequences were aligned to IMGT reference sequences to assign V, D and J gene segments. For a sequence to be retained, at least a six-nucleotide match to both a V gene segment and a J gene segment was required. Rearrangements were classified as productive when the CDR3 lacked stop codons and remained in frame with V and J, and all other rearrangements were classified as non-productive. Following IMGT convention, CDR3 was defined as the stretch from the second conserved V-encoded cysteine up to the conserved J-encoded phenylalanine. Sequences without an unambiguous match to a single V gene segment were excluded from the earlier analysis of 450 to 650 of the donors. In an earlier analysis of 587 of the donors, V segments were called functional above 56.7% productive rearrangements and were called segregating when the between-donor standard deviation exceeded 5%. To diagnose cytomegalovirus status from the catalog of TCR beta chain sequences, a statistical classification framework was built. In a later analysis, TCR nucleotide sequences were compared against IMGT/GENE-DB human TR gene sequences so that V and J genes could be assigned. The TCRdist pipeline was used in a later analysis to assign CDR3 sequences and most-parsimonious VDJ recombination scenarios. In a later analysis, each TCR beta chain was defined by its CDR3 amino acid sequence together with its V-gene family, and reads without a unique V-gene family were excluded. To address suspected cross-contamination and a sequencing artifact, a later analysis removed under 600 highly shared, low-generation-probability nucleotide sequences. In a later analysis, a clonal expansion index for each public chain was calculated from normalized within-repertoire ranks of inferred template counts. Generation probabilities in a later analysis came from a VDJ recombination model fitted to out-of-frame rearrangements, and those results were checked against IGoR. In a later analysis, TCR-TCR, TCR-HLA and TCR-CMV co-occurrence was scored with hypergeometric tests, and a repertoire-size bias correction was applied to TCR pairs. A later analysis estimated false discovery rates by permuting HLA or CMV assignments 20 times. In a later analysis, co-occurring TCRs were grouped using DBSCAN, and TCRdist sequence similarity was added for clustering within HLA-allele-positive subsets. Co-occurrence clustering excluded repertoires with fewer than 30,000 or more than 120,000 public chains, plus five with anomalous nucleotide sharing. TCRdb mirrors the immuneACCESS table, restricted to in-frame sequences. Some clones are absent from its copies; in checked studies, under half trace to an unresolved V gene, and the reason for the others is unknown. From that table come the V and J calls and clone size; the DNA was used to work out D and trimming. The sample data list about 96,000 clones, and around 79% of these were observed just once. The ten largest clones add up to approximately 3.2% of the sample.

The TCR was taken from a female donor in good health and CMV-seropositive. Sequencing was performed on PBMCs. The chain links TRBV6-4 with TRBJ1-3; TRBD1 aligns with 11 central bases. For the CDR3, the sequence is CASSDKPRDRGNRNTIYF. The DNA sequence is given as TGTGCCAGCAGCGATAAACCGAGGGACAGGGGGAACAGAAACACCATATATTTT.